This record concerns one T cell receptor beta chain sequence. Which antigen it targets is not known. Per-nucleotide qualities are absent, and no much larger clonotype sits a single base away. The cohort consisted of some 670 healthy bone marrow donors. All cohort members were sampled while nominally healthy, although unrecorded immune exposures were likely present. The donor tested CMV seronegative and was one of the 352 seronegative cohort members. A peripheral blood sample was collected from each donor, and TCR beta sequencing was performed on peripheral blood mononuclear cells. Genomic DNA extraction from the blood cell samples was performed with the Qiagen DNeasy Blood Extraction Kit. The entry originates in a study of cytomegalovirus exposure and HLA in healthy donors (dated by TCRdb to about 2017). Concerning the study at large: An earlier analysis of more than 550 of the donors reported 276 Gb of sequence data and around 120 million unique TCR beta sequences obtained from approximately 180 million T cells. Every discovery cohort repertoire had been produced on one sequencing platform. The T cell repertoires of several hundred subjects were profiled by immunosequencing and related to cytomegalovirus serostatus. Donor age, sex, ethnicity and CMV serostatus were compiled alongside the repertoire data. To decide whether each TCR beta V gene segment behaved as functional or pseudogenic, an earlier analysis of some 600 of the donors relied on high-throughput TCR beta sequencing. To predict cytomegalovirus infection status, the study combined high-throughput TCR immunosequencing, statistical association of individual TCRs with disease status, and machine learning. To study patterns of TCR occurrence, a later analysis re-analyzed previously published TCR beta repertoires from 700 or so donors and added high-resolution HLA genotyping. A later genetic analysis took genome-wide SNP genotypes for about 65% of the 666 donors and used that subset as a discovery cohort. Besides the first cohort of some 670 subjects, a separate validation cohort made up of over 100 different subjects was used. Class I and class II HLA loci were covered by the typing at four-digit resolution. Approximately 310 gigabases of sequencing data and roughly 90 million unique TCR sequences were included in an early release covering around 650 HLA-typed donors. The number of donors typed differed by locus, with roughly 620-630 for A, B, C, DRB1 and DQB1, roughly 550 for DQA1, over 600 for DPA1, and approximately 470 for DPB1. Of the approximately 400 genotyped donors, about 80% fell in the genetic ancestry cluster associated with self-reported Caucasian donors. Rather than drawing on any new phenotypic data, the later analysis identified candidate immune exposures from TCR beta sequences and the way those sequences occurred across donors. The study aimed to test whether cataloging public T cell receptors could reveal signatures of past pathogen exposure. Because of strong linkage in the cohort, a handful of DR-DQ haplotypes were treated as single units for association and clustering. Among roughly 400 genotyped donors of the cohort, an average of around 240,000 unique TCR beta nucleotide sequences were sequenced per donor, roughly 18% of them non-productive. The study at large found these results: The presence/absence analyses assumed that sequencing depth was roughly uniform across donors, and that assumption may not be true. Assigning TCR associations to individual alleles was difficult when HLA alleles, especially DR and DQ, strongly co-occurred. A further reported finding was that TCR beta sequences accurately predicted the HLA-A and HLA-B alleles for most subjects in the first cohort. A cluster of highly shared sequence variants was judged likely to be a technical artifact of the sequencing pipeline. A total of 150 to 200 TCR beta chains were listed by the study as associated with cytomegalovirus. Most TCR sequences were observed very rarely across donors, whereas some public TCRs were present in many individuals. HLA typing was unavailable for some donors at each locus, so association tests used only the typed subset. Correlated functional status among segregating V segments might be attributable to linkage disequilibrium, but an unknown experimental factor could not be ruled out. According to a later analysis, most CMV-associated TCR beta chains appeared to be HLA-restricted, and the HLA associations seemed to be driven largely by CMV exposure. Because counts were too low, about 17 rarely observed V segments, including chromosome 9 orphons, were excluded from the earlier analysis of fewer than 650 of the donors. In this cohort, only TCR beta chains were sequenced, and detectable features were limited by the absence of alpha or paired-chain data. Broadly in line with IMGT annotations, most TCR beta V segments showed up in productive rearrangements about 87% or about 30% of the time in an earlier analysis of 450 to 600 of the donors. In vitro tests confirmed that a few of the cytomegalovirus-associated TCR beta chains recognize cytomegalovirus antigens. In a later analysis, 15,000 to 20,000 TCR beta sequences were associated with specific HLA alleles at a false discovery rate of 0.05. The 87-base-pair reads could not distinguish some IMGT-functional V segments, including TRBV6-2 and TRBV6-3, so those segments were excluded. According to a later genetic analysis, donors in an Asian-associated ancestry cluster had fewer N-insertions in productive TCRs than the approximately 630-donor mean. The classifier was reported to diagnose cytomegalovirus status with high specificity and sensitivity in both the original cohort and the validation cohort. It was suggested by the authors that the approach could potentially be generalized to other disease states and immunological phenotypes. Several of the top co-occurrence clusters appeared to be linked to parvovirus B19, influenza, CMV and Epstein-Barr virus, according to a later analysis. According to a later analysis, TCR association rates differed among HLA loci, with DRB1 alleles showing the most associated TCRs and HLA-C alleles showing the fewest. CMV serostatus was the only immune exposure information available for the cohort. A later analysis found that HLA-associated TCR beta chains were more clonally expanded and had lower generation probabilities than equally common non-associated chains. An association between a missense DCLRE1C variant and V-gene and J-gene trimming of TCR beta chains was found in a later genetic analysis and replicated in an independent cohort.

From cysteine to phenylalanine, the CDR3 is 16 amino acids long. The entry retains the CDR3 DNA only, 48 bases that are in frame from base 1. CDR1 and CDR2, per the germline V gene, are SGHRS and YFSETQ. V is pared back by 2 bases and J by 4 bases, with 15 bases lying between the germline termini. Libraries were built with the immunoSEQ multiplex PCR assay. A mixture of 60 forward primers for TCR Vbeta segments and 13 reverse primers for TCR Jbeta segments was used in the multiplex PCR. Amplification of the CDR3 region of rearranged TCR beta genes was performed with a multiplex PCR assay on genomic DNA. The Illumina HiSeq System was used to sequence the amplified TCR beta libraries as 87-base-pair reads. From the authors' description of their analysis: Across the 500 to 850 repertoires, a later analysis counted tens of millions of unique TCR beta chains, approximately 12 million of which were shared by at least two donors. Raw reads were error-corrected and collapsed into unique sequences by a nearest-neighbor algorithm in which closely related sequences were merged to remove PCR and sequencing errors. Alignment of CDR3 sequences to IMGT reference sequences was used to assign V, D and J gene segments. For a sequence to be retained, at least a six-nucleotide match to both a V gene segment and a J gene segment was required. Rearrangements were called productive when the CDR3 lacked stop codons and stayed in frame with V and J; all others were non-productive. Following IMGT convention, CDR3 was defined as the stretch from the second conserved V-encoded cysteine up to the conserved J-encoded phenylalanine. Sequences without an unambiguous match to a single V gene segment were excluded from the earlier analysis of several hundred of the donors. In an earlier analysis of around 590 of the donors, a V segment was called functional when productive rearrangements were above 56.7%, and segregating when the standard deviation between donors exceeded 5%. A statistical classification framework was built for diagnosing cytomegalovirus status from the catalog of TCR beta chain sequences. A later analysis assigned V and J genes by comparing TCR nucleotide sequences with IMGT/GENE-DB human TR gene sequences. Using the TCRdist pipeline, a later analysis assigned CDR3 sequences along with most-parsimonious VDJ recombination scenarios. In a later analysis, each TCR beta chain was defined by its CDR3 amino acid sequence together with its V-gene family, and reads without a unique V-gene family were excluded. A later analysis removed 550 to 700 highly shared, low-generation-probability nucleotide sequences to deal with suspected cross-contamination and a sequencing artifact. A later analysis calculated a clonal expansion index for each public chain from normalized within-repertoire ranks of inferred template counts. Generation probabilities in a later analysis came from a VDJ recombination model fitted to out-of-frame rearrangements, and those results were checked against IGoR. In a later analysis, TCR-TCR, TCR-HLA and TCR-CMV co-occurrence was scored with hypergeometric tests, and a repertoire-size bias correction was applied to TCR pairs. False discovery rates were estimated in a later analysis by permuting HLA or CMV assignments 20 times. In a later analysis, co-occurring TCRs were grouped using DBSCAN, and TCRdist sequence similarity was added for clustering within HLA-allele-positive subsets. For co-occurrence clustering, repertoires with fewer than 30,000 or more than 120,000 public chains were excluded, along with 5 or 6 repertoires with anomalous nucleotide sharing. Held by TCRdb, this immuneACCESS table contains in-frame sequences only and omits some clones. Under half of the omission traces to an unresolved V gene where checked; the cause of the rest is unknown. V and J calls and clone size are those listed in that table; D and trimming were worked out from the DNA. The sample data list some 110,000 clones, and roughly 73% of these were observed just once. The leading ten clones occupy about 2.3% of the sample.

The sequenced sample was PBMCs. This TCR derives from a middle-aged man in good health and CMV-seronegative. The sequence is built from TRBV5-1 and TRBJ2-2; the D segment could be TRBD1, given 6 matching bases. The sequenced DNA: TGCGCCAGCAGCTTAATAACGGGACAACCCACCGGGGAGCTGTTTTTT. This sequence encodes CASSLITGQPTGELFF.